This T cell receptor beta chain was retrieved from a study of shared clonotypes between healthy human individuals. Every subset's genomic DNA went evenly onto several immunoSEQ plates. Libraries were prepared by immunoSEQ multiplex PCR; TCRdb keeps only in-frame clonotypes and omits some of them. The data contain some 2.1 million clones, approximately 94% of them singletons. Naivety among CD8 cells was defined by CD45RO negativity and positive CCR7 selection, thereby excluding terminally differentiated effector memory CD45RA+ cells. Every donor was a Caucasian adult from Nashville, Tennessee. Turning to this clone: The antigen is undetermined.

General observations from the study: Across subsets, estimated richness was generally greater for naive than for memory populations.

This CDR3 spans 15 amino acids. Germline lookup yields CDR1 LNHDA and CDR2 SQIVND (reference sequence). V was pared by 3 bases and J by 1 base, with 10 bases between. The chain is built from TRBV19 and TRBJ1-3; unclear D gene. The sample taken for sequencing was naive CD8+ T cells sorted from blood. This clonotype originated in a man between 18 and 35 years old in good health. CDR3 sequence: CASSILLGSGNTIYF. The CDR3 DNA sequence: TGTGCCAGTAGTATCCTGCTGGGGTCTGGAAACACCATATATTTT.